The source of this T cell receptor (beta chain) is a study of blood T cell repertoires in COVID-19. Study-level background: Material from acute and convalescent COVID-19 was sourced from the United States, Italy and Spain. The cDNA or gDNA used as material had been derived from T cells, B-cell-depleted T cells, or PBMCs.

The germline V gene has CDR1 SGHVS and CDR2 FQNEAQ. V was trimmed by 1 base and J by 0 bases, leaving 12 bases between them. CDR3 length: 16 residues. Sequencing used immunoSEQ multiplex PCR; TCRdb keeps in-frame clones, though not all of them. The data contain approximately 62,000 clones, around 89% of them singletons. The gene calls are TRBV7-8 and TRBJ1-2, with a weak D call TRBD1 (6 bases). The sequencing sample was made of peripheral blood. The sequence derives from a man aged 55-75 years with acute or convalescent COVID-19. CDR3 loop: CASSLVQGPSNYGYTF. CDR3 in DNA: TGTGCCAGCAGCTTAGTACAGGGACCCTCTAACTATGGCTACACCTTC.